This T cell receptor (beta chain) was identified during a study of T cell responses to AZD1222 COVID-19 vaccine. In the case of this clone: The antigen is unknown.

The germline gives CDR1 SGHAT, CDR2 FQDESV (reference sequence). The ends were cut back, 1 base at V and 1 base at J, with 11 bases in the middle. The CDR3 length is 16 residues. The method was immunoSEQ multiplex PCR; TCRdb's version includes in-frame clones alone and lacks a portion of them. The repertoire includes over 80,000 clones, roughly 92% of them detected once, and 7.5% to 9.5% sits in the top ten. General study findings and limits: The breadth and depth of Spike-specific TCRs increased once two AZD1222 doses had been given. Dominant at 160-218 and 743-854, vaccine-associated CD4 TCRs also spanned spike.

The clonotype comes from an adult who received the AZD1222 COVID-19 vaccine. The sequencing used peripheral blood, collected 28 days after the second AZD1222 dose. The J gene is TRBJ1-5, the V gene TRBV11-1; D is unresolved. CDR3 in amino acids: CASSLGSPGSNQPQHF. The CDR3 region has the DNA TGTGCCAGCAGCTTAGGGAGTCCGGGGAGCAATCAGCCCCAGCATTTT.